This TCR beta chain was recorded in a study of shared clonotypes between healthy human individuals. Study in general: CD4 naive and CD4 memory each took three plates per donor, while CD8 naive took two and CD8 memory one.

Per the original methods: ImmunoSEQ supplied junction-only sequences lacking quality scores, so filtering was different. Clones were read by immunoSEQ multiplex PCR, and TCRdb kept only the in-frame ones, dropping some. V, J and clone size were drawn from that table, and D and trimming were deduced from the DNA. The table records more than 1.2 million clones, less than 99% of them present only once. The V gene's germline CDR1 is SGHRS and CDR2 YFSETQ. This CDR3 contains 16 residues. V dropped 4 bases and J dropped 0; count of bases not matched to a gene: 7. Every donor was a Caucasian adult from Nashville, Tennessee.

This TCR was sampled from a man aged 25 to 40 in good health. The chain combines TRBV5-1 with TRBJ2-1; 7 bases match TRBD2. The specimen was naive CD4+ T cells sorted from blood. Subset meaning: CD45RA+ positively selected. CDR3 nucleotides: TGCGCCAGCAGCGACAAGCGGGGCAGCTCCTACAATGAGCAGTTCTTC. As protein: CASSDKRGSSYNEQFF.